Listed below are T cell receptor beta chains from one sample, sequenced in a study of blood T cells in healthy people across ages. TCRdb itself ran the 5' RACE reads through MiXCR, one entry per CDR3 protein. The data contain 650,000 to 1,000,000 distinct CDR3 sequences, roughly 34% of them singletons. Sequencing was done on a sample of blood. The source of these receptors is a man between 18 and 35 years old in good health. Each CDR3 is given without its conserved first and last residue. Each record gives: J gene, V gene, CDR3 protein.

TRBJ2-4 TRBV12-3/TRBV12-4 ASSSPDRGQGIQY
TRBJ2-1 TRBV2 ASTGQGNHEQF
TRBJ1-2 TRBV5-1 ASSTDRGRDLVGYT
TRBJ2-5 TRBV12-3/TRBV12-4 ASTEGDYRRAQY
TRBJ2-1 TRBV25-1 ASRSGGSYNEQF
NA TRBV20-1 SAMGRGRSYNEQY
TRBJ2-3 TRBV12-5 ASGPLTIRGTDTQY
TRBJ1-2 TRBV20-1 SARAPLGGYT
TRBJ2-1 TRBV7-2 ASRQGGGDEQF
TRBJ2-7 TRBV23-1 ASSQSRRSGVYEQY
TRBJ2-7 TRBV28 ASSPWGQGASYEQY
TRBJ1-2 TRBV20-1 SARAQSGYT
TRBJ1-1 TRBV20-1 SARDAGTEAF
TRBJ2-1 TRBV10-3 AITGTSGGNEQF
TRBJ2-1 TRBV11-2 ASSWRSSYNEQF
TRBJ2-5 TRBV7-9 ASSLIMGAGETQY
TRBJ1-1 TRBV5-5 ASSLGYPPNTEAF
TRBJ2-7 TRBV10-3 AIQPGQGEEQY
TRBJ2-1 TRBV28 ASNPTGTYNEQF
TRBJ1-2 TRBV20-1 SAIRHNYGYT
TRBJ2-7 TRBV5-1 ASSKAPTEQY
TRBJ1-2 TRBV25-1 ASSEEWGYGYT